Shown below are 20 T cell receptor beta chains from a single sample sequenced in a study of blood T cells in healthy people across ages. With a J-beta primer mix and a sample-barcoded 5' primer, a second PCR ran about 6 to 11 cycles. Via MiXCR, TCRdb re-called the 5' RACE reads, giving one row per CDR3 protein. The repertoire has approximately 600,000 distinct CDR3 sequences, about 53% of them found once; the top ten carry approximately 40%. Sample: blood. The receptor source for this set is a man aged 55 to 70 in good health.

This clonotype came up a few times. This chain uses TRBV10-3 with TRBJ2-5, with TRBD2 matching over 14 bases. J lost 3 bases, V lost 5 bases, and 2 bases had no gene match. The length of the CDR3 is 15 residues. Germline assignment: CDR1 ENHRY and CDR2 SYGVKD. The CDR3 DNA is TGTGCCATCAGTACGACTAGCGGGGGGGAAGAGACCCAGTACTTC. Translation gives CAISTTSGGEETQYF.

This clonotype was seen only a few times. CDR3 coding DNA: TGCAGCGTTGGGCAGGATTCCTATGGCTACACCTTC. It yields the protein CSVGQDSYGYTF. This chain connects TRBV29-1 to TRBJ1-2, with D unclear. Trimming left V 4 bases short and J 4 bases short, with 10 bases between. The CDR3 has 12 amino acids. Germline lookup yields CDR1 SQVTM and CDR2 ANQGSEA.

V is TRBV6-5 and J is TRBJ2-7; TRBD2 is a possible D gene (5 bases). Trimming removed 4 bases at V and 3 bases at J, with 10 bases between. CDR3 length: 13 residues. From germline, CDR1 is MNHEY and CDR2 SVGAGI. For the CDR3, the DNA is TGTGCCAGCAGTTGGGCCCGGGGCTACGAGCAGTACTTC. Translation: CASSWARGYEQYF.

This chain connects TRBV4-2 to TRBJ2-1; D unresolved. The V gene's germline CDR1 is LGHNA and CDR2 YNFKEQ. This CDR3 contains 13 residues. V shed 2 bases and J shed 2 bases, with 4 bases lying between them. CDR3 bases: TGTGCCAGCAGCCAAAAAACCTACAATGAGCAGTTCTTC. Translating gives CASSQKTYNEQFF.

V gene TRBV11-2 combines with J gene TRBJ2-5; possibly TRBD1 for D (6 bases). The CDR3 extends over 15 amino acids. V lost 7 bases and J 5 bases, leaving 20 bases between the germline ends. Germline CDR1 SGHAT, CDR2 FQNNGV. Here the CDR3 DNA reads TGTGCCAGCACCCCTTTGGGGGCGCAGGGGGAGACCCAGTACTTC. Protein: CASTPLGAQGETQYF.

This clonotype was observed a single time. This rearrangement joins TRBV11-2 to TRBJ1-1; D might be TRBD1 (6 bases). The CDR3 sequence is 15 residues long. CDR1 and CDR2 from the germline V gene are SGHAT and FQNNGV. V was pared by 3 bases and J by 1 base, with 12 bases between. In DNA form, the CDR3 reads TGTGCCAGCAGCTTGAGGGGGAGTCCGAACACTGAAGCTTTCTTT. It yields the protein CASSLRGSPNTEAFF.

V usage is TRBV20-1 and J usage is TRBJ2-1; maybe TRBD2 (5 bases). V was cut by 5 bases and J by 2 bases, with 16 bases left in between. The V gene's germline CDR1 is DFQATT and CDR2 SNEGSKA (reference sequence). CDR3 size: 15 residues. CDR3 in DNA: TGCAGTGCTCCCCACACCCTACTAGCCTACAATGAGCAGTTCTTC. This encodes CSAPHTLLAYNEQFF.

Of note for this clonotype: This may arise from a read error, as a much more abundant clone is one base away. This chain uses TRBV20-1 with TRBJ1-5; no reliable D call. The CDR3 contains 14 residues. Germline V gives CDR1 DFQATT, CDR2 SNEGSKA (reference sequence). The CDR3 nucleotides are TGCAGTACTAGAGAGTGGAATAGCAATCAGCCCCAGCATTTT. This translates into CSTREWNSNQPQHF.

This clonotype has more than one count but fewer than ten. CDR3: CATSRRGSGANVLTF. The CDR3, as DNA: TGTGCCACCAGCAGAAGGGGGTCTGGGGCCAACGTCCTGACTTTC. The rearrangement joins TRBV15 to TRBJ2-6; the D gene is possibly TRBD1 (6 bases). Germline-derived CDR1 and CDR2 are LNHNV and YYDKDF (reference sequence). Trimming pared 2 bases from V and 1 base from J, leaving 6 bases between. This CDR3 is 15 amino acids long.

The rearrangement uses TRBV20-1 and TRBJ1-1; 8 bases match TRBD1. The CDR3 consists of 14 residues. The junction had 7 bases not matched to a gene; V was cut back by 3 bases and J by 4 bases. The germline CDR1 and CDR2 sequences are DFQATT and SNEGSKA (reference sequence). Written as DNA, the CDR3 is TGCAGTGCTAGGAACAGGGGGTCCGGCACTGAAGCTTTCTTT. It is translated as CSARNRGSGTEAFF.

This clonotype showed up just a few times. V and J are TRBV7-2 and TRBJ2-5; unclear D gene. CDR1 and CDR2 (germline): SGHTA, FQGNSA. V gave up 4 bases and J gave up 5 bases, with 5 bases separating them. The CDR3 spans 11 residues. The CDR3 protein is CASSSIETQYF. The CDR3 region has the DNA TGTGCCAGCAGCTCTATCGAGACCCAGTACTTC.

This clonotype was detected once. The chain joins TRBV12-5 to TRBJ2-2, with D perhaps TRBD1 or TRBD2 (5 bases each). The CDR3 is 15 residues long. Trimming cost V 1 base and J 3 bases, with 9 bases left between them. CDR1 and CDR2 from the germline V gene are LGHNT and FRNRAP. DNA of the CDR3: TGTGCTAGTGGTTTGGGGGGGATGGACACCGGGGAGCTGTTTTTT. This translates into CASGLGGMDTGELFF.

This clonotype was seen a handful of times. The chain employs TRBV2 and TRBJ2-7; possibly TRBD2 for D (6 bases). Deletions cut 0 bases from V and 5 bases from J, with 11 bases between. The CDR3 has 14 residues. Germline values: CDR1 SNHLY, CDR2 FYNNEI. CDR3 bases: TGTGCCAGCAGTGAAGCGGGAGGATGGGACGAGCAGTACTTC. Amino acids: CASSEAGGWDEQYF.

This clonotype was seen a handful of times. The gene calls are TRBV14 and TRBJ2-1; possibly TRBD2 for D (5 bases). The CDR3 extends over 12 amino acids. Germline V gene lookup returns CDR1 SGHDN and CDR2 FVKESK. Trimming took 1 base from V and 8 from J, leaving 6 bases between them. Here the CDR3 reads CASSQAGDEQFF. CDR3 bases: TGTGCCAGCAGCCAAGCCGGGGATGAGCAGTTCTTC.

This chain joins TRBV28 and TRBJ2-2; D gene ambiguous. V gave up 4 bases and J gave up 6 bases, with 15 bases separating them. The CDR3 is made up of 15 amino acids. The V gene's germline CDR1 is MDHEN and CDR2 SYDVKM. The CDR3 protein is CASSSWSPFAGELFF. The CDR3 DNA is TGTGCCAGCAGTTCCTGGTCACCGTTCGCCGGGGAGCTGTTTTTT.

This clonotype was observed a handful of times. The CDR3 DNA is TGTGCCAGCAGTGGAATGGTGCAGGGGACCTACAATGAGCAGTTCTTC. Protein sequence: CASSGMVQGTYNEQFF. This chain uses TRBV2 with TRBJ2-1, with D possibly matching TRBD1 (6 bases). Trimming removed 4 bases from V and 2 bases from J, with 15 bases in between. CDR3 length equals 16 residues. Germline CDR1 and CDR2: SNHLY and FYNNEI.

This clonotype was found a few times. This chain links TRBV6-5 with TRBJ2-7; 7 positions agree with TRBD2. The end of the DNA is better explained by TRBJ2-5, so the J call may be wrong. The CDR3 spans 12 residues. Germline V gene sequence: CDR1 MNHEY, CDR2 SVGAGI. In DNA, the CDR3 is TGTGCCAGCAGGGGGAGGGGAGAGACCCAGTACTTC. Amino acid sequence: CASRGRGETQYF.

The chain employs TRBV25-1 and TRBJ2-4, with D possibly matching TRBD1 (6 bases). V shed 3 bases and J shed 6 bases, with 15 bases lying between them. The CDR3 loop spans 15 amino acids. Germline CDR1 and CDR2: MGHDK and SYGVNS. The CDR3 nucleotides read TGTGCCAGCAGTGACCCCGCAGGGGCTCCAAACATTCAGTACTTC. It specifies CASSDPAGAPNIQYF.

The chain has TRBV6-5 and TRBJ2-6; the D gene is possibly TRBD2 (5 bases). CDR1 is MNHEY, CDR2 SVGAGI, per germline. Trimming left V 5 bases short and J 0 bases short, with 14 bases between. The CDR3 has 17 amino acids. The chain's CDR3 is CASSLSGWGSGANVLTF. The CDR3 nucleotides read TGTGCCAGCAGTCTATCGGGGTGGGGCTCTGGGGCCAACGTCCTGACTTTC.

This chain links TRBV29-1 with TRBJ2-2; TRBD2 might be the D (5 bases). The CDR3 sequence is 14 residues long. The V gene's germline CDR1 is SQVTM and CDR2 ANQGSEA. Between the trimmed V and J ends, which lost 3 bases and 2 bases, there was a span of 10 bases. CDR3 loop: CSVERTLNTGELFF. The CDR3 DNA is TGCAGCGTTGAGCGGACTCTCAACACCGGGGAGCTGTTTTTT.